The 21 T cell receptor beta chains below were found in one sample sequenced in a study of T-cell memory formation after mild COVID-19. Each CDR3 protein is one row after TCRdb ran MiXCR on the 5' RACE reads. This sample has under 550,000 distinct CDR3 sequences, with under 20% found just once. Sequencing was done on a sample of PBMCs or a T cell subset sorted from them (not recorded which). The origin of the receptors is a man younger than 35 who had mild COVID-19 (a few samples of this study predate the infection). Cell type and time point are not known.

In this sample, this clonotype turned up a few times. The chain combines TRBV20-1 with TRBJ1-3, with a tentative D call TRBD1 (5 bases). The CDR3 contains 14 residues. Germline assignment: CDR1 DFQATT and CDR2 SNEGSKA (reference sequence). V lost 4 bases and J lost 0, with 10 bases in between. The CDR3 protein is CSATQGFSGNTIYF. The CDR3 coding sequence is TGCAGTGCTACCCAGGGCTTCTCTGGAAACACCATATATTTT.

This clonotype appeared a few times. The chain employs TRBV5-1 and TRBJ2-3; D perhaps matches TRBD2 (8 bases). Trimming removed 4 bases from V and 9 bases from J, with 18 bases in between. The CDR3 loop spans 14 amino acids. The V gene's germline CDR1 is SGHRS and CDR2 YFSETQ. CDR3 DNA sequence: TGCGCCAGCAGCGGGGACAGCCGGGAGGGGACGCAGTATTTT. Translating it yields CASSGDSREGTQYF.

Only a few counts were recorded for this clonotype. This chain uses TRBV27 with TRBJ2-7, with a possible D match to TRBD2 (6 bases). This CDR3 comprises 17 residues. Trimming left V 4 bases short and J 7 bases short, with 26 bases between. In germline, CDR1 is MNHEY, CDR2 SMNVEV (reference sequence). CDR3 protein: CASSSHAVLGEVREQYF. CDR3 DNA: TGTGCCAGCAGTTCACACGCGGTTTTGGGGGAGGTAAGGGAGCAGTACTTC.

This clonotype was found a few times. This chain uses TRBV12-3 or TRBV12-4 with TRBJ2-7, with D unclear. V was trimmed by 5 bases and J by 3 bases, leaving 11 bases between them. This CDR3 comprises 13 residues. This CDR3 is CASSIKTHYEQYV. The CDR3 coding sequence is TGTGCCAGCAGTATCAAGACTCACTACGAGCAGTACGTC.

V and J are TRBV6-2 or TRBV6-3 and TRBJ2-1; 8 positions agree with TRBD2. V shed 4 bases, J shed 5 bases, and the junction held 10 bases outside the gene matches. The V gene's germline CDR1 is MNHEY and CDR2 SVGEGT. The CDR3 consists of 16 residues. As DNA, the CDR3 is TGTGCCAGCAGTTCTTTAGCGGGGTACTTCCACAATGAGCAGTTCTTC. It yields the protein CASSSLAGYFHNEQFF.

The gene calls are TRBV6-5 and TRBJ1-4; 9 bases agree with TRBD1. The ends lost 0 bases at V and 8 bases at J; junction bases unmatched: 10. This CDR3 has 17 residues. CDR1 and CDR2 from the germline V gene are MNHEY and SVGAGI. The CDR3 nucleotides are TGTGCCAGCAGTTACTCGGGCTACAGGGGGCTTGGGGAAAAACTGTTTTTT. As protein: CASSYSGYRGLGEKLFF.

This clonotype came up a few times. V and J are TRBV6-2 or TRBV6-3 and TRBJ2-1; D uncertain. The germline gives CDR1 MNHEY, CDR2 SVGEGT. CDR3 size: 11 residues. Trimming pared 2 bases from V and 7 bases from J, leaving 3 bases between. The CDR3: CASSYPNEQFF. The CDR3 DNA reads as TGTGCCAGCAGTTACCCGAATGAGCAGTTCTTC.

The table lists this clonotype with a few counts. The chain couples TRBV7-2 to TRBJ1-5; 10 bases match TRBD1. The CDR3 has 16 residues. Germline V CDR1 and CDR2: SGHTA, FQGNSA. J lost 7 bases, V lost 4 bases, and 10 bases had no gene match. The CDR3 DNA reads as TGTGCCAGCAGCTCCCGGACAGGGGGAGGGAGCCAGCCCCAGCATTTT. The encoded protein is CASSSRTGGGSQPQHF. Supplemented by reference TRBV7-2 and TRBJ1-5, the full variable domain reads GAGVSQSPSNKVTEKGKDVELRCDPISGHTALYWYRQSLGQGLEFLIYFQGNSAPDKSGLPSDRFSAERTGGSVSTLTIQRTQQEDSAVYLCASSSRTGGGSQPQHFGDGTRLSIL.

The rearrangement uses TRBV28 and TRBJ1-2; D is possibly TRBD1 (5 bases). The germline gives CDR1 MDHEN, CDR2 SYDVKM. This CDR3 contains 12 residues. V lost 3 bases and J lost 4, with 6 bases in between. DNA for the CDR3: TGTGCCAGCAGTTTCAGGGCCTATGGCTACACCTTC. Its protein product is CASSFRAYGYTF.

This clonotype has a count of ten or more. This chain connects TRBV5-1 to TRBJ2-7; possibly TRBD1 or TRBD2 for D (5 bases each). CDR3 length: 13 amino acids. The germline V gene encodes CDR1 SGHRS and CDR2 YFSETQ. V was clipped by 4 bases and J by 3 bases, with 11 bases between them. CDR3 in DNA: TGCGCCAGCAGCGTCCGGGACGGCTACGAGCAGTACTTC. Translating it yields CASSVRDGYEQYF.

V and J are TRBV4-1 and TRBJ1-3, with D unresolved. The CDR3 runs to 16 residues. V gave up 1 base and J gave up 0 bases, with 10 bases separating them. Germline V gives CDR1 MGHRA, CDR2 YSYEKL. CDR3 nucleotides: TGCGCCAGCAGCCAAGTGGGAGCAATCTCTGGAAACACCATATATTTT. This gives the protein CASSQVGAISGNTIYF.

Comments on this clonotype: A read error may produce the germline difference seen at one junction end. CDR3 sequence reads: CATSDPTGHPTDTQYF. CDR3 nucleotides: TGTGCCACAAGTGATCCCACGGGACACCCCACAGATACGCAGTATTTT. The chain is built from TRBV24-1 and TRBJ2-3; perhaps TRBD1 as D (6 bases). From germline, CDR1 is KGHDR and CDR2 SFDVKD. This CDR3 comprises 16 residues.

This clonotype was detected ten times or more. The CDR3 DNA sequence: TGTGCCAGCAGCCGTCCCTCTAGCGGATTAAGTAATGAGCAGTTCTTC. Protein: CASSRPSSGLSNEQFF. J is TRBJ2-1 and V is TRBV11-2; 7 positions agree with TRBD2. The J segment lost 7 bases and the V segment lost 5 bases, leaving 14 bases of the junction unmatched. Germline V gene data show CDR1 as SGHAT and CDR2 as FQNNGV. CDR3 length equals 16 residues.

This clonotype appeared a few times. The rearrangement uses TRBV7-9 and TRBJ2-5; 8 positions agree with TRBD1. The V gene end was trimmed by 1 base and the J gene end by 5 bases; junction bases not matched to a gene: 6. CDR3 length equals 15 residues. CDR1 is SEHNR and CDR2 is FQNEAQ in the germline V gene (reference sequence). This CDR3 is CASSLGWTGLETQYF. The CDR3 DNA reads TGTGCCAGCAGCTTAGGCTGGACAGGGTTGGAGACCCAGTACTTC.

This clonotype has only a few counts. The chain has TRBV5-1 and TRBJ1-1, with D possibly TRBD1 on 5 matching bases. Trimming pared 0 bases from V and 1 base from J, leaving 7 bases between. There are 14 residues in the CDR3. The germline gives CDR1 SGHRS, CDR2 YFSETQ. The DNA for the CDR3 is TGCGCCAGCAGCTTGGCCCAGGGGAACACTGAAGCTTTCTTT. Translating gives CASSLAQGNTEAFF. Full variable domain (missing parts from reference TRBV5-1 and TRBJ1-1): KAGVTQTPRYLIKTRGQQVTLSCSPISGHRSVSWYQQTPGQGLQFLFEYFSETQRNKGNFPGRFSGRQFSNSRSEMNVSTLELGDSALYLCASSLAQGNTEAFFGQGTRLTVV.

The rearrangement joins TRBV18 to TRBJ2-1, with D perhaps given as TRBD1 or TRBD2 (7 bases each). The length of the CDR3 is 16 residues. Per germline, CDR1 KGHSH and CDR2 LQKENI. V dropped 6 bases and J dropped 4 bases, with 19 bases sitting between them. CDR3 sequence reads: CASSPEAGQRYNEQFF. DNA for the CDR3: TGTGCCAGCTCCCCCGAAGCGGGACAGCGATACAATGAGCAGTTCTTC.

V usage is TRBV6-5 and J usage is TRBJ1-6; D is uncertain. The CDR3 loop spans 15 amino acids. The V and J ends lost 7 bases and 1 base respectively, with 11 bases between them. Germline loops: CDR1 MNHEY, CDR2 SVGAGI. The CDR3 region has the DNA TGTGCCAGCACTGGTGGGTTGTCCTATAATTCACCCCTCCACTTT. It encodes CASTGGLSYNSPLHF.

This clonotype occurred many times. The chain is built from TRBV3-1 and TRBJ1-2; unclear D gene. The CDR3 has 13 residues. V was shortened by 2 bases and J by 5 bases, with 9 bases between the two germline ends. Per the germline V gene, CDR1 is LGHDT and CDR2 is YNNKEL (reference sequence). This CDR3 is CASSQSEGYGYTF. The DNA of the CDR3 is TGTGCCAGCAGCCAATCGGAAGGTTATGGCTACACCTTC.

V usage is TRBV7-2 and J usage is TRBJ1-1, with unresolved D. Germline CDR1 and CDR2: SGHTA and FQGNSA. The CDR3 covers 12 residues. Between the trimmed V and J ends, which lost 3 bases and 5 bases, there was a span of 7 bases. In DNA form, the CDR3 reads TGTGCCAGCAGCTTGGACGTGACTGAAGCTTTCTTT. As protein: CASSLDVTEAFF.

DNA of the CDR3: TGTGCCAGCAGCTCAACCGGGGACAAGTGGGAGACCCAGTACTTC. This sequence encodes CASSSTGDKWETQYF. This chain links TRBV11-2 with TRBJ2-5; maybe TRBD1 (6 bases). The V gene lost 4 bases and the J gene lost 5 bases, with 17 bases spanning the gap. The CDR3 consists of 15 residues. The germline V gene has CDR1 SGHAT and CDR2 FQNNGV.

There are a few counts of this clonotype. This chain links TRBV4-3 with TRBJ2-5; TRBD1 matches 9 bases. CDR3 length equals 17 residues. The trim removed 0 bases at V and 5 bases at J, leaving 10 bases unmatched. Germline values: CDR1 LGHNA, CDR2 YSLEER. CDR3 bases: TGCGCCAGCAGCCAAGAGGGGGACAGGGAGTGGTCGGAGACCCAGTACTTC. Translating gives CASSQEGDREWSETQYF.